This T cell receptor (beta chain) was sequenced during a study of T cells in Graves' hyperthyroidism and ophthalmopathy. The V gene's germline CDR1 is ENHRY and CDR2 SYGVKD. Trimming took 6 bases from V and 3 from J; bases not matched to a gene: 7. There are 16 residues in the CDR3. About this clonotype itself: As yet, its antigen is unknown.

Patients with uncontrolled infections, other autoimmune diseases, pregnancy or lactation were excluded. TCR beta CDR3 regions were amplified from RNA transcripts. First-round RT-PCR targeting the TCR CDR3 was performed with the HTBI primer set. TCRdb re-called the multiplex PCR reads through MiXCR, storing one row per CDR3 protein. The data show 660,000 or so distinct CDR3 sequences, about 45% seen once. Broader study findings: Most thyroid clonotypes expanded above 0.001 were also detected in blood. A model of 13 V-J pairs discriminated ophthalmopathy from stable hyperthyroidism. Ophthalmopathy onset followed model prediction by a median approximately six months.

This rearrangement joins TRBV10-3 to TRBJ2-7; TRBD2 agrees at 14 bases. The sequence was collected from an adult man with Graves' disease, either hyperthyroidism or ophthalmopathy (not recorded which). Sequencing used peripheral blood or thyroid tissue (not recorded which). The CDR3 spells CAISSGTSGRVYEQYF. The CDR3 DNA is TGTGCCATCAGCTCTGGGACTAGCGGGAGAGTCTACGAGCAGTACTTC.